This T cell receptor (beta chain) was sequenced during a study of cytomegalovirus exposure and HLA in healthy donors. Regarding this clone: Its antigen remains unidentified. The sample has other DNA sequences that encode this CDR3 too.

CDR1 is SGHNT and CDR2 is YYREEE in the germline V gene (reference sequence). CDR3 size: 15 residues. With 2 bases removed from V and 7 bases from J, the gap between germline ends came to 18 bases. Use of 60 Vbeta and 13 Jbeta primers characterized the PCR. Assay used: immunoSEQ multiplex PCR; TCRdb lists only in-frame clones, some missing. The data contain under 250,000 clones, 65% to 85% of them singletons. Broader study findings: Presence/absence analyses supposed approximately even sequencing depth among donors. According to an earlier analysis, most TCR beta V segments yielded productive rearrangements about 90% or about 30% of the time. In a later analysis, HLA-C alleles had the fewest associated TCRs, DRB1 alleles the most. Overall, around 150 TCR beta chains were annotated as cytomegalovirus-associated.

The chain is built from TRBV5-4 and TRBJ2-5; possibly TRBD1 for D (7 bases). The origin of this receptor is a man aged 45-60 years in good health and CMV-seronegative. What was sequenced was PBMCs. The CDR3 protein is CASSLPTGLEGTQYF. Written as DNA, the CDR3 is TGTGCCAGCAGCTTACCGACAGGGCTGGAGGGGACCCAGTACTTC.